This TCR beta chain was documented in a study of blood T cells in healthy people across ages. From germline, CDR1 is LGHNA and CDR2 YNFKEQ. This CDR3 is 17 amino acids long. A sample-barcoded 5' primer and a J-beta primer mix were used in a second PCR of roughly 6 to 12 cycles. MiXCR, applied by TCRdb to the 5' RACE reads, yields one record per CDR3 protein. The table lists almost 550,000 distinct CDR3 sequences, under 30% of them singletons. These data also featured in a second study, about T cells of mothers and their children. That work adds: Samples were provided by three healthy Caucasian mothers and their six children. Each mother gave over 8.5 million TCR beta CDR3 reads; each child, about 3 million.

Sequencing was done on a sample of blood. The clonotype was recovered from a boy aged 10-17 years in good health. The genes are TRBV4-2 and TRBJ2-5, with TRBD2 matching over 11 bases. The DNA end is more similar to TRBJ2-1, so the J call may be wrong. The CDR3 reads CASSQAVSGRAGNEQFF. The CDR3 nucleotides are TGTGCCAGCAGCCAAGCTGTTAGCGGGAGGGCCGGCAATGAGCAGTTCTTC.